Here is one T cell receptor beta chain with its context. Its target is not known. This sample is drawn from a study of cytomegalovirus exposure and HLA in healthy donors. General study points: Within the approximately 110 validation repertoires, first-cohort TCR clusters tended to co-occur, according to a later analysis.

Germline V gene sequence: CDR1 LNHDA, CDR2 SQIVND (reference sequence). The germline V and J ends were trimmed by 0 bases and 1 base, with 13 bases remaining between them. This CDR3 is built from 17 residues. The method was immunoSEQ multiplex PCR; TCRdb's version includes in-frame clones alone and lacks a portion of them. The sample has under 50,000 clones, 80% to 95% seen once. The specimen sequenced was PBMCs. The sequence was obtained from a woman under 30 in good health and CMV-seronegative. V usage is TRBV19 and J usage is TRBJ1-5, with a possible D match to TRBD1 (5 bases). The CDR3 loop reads CASSIDVSDRSNQPQHF. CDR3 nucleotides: TGTGCCAGTAGTATAGACGTCAGCGACAGAAGCAATCAGCCCCAGCATTTT.